Detailed here is one TCR beta chain. Its target antigen remains unknown. The record has no base qualities; no much larger clone is one base away. In Seattle, one collaborating source enrolled patients while the infection was active and tracked those patients longitudinally over the course of disease. Collaborating institutions collected whole blood in K2EDTA tubes following their own protocols. For TCRbeta analysis, collaborators shipped samples as frozen whole blood, isolated PBMCs, or DNA extracted from either of those sample types. This sample stems from a study of blood T cell repertoires in COVID-19 (dated by TCRdb to 2018 to 2020). With respect to the entire study: Collaborator samples came from the United States, Italy and Spain and covered acute and convalescent phases of COVID-19. The dataset comprised deeply sampled blood TCRbeta repertoires from subjects exposed to, actively infected with, or recovered from COVID-19. HLA class I and class II types, where available, came from metadata supplied by the sample provider rather than from assay-based typing. The samples were drawn from two sources: the first 160 participants of the ongoing ImmuneRACE study, and 950 to 1,500 subjects contributed by 6 global collaborators. Nearly every sample came with metadata listing a de-identified subject ID, COVID-19 status, age in years and sex. The material from the prospective study consisted of cDNA or gDNA derived from T cells, B-cell-depleted T cells, or PBMCs. A freely available public database, intended as a resource for researchers studying the immune response to SARS-CoV-2, is where the repertoires were released. General conclusions and limits of the study: Clinical and demographic metadata were provided uncurated, with the amount varying by source and participant.

TCRbeta CDR3 regions were amplified from genomic DNA by means of the immunoSEQ Assay, a bias-controlled multiplex PCR. Per the authors' processing: Nucleated cell counts per sample were estimated from amplification of reference gene primers within the assay. To quantify the absolute abundance of each unique TCRbeta CDR3 rearrangement, sequence reads were collapsed and filtered. For each sample, productive Simpson clonality was calculated by taking the square root of Simpson's diversity index across productive rearrangements. Drawn from immuneACCESS, this table holds only the in-frame rearrangements with V and J called that TCRdb kept. Clones are partly lost; checked studies trace under half to an unresolved V gene and leave the rest unexplained. That table gives V, J and clone size, and the DNA gave D and trimming. Counted in this sample were about 390,000 clones; about 90% of them appeared once. The ten largest clones add up to about 2.3% of the sample.

V is reduced by 4 bases and J by 3 bases, leaving a spacing of 12 bases between them. The CDR3 contains 14 residues, cysteine and phenylalanine counted. The sequence is cut down to CDR3 DNA, 42 bases in frame from base 1. According to the germline V gene, CDR1 reads MNHEY and CDR2 reads SVGAGI. This chain is built from TRBV6-5 and TRBJ2-5, and TRBD2 may be the D gene, going by 6 matching bases. The clonotype was recovered from a woman in her fifties or sixties with COVID-19, enrolled during active disease. The material sequenced was peripheral blood. The DNA sequence follows: TGTGCCAGCAGTTTCGGGGGATCAAAAGAGACCCAGTACTTC. Its product reads: CASSFGGSKETQYF.